This T cell receptor (beta chain) stems from a study of blood T cell repertoires in COVID-19 (TCRdb year 2020). Regarding the study in general: Collaborator samples came from the United States, Italy and Spain and covered acute and convalescent phases of COVID-19. Samples came from the ongoing ImmuneRACE study (first 160 participants) plus 1,254 subjects from 6 global collaborators. Subjects who had been exposed to COVID-19, were actively infected with it, or had recovered from it provided the deeply sampled blood TCRbeta repertoires that made up the dataset. Sample metadata almost always included a de-identified subject ID, COVID-19 status, age in years and sex. The prospective study material was composed of cDNA or gDNA derived from T cells, B-cell-depleted T cells, or PBMCs. HLA class I and class II types, where available, came from metadata supplied by the sample provider rather than from assay-based typing. The repertoires were released in a freely available public database meant as a resource for research on the immune response to SARS-CoV-2. Findings and caveats that apply to the study as a whole: How much clinical and demographic metadata was included differed by source and by participant, and the metadata was provided uncurated.

CDR1 and CDR2, looked up from the germline V gene, are MGHRA and YSYEKL. The CDR3 sequence holds 16 residues, the cysteine and phenylalanine included. Left in the record is the CDR3 DNA by itself, 48 bases read in frame from the first base. V is trimmed back by 0 bases and J by 6 bases, and the junction contains 7 bases that no gene match accounts for. Comment on this clone: The antigen it recognizes is unknown. It has no much larger one-base neighbor in the sample; base qualities were not kept.

Whole blood was collected in K2EDTA tubes by collaborating institutions according to the institutions' own protocols. For TCRbeta analysis, collaborators shipped samples as frozen whole blood, isolated PBMCs, or DNA extracted from either of those sample types. The immunoSEQ Assay, a bias-controlled multiplex PCR, was used to amplify TCRbeta CDR3 regions from genomic DNA. As for how the authors treated the data: Nucleated cell counts per sample were estimated from amplification of reference gene primers within the assay. To quantify the absolute abundance of each unique TCRbeta CDR3 rearrangement, sequence reads were collapsed and filtered. For each sample, productive Simpson clonality was calculated by taking the square root of Simpson's diversity index across productive rearrangements. The source is immuneACCESS, and TCRdb retained only in-frame sequences with V and J called. Part of the clones is not carried over; for the studies checked, unresolved V genes explain less than half of this, and the remainder is unexplained. V and J calls and clone size are those listed in that table; D and trimming were worked out from the DNA. This sample gives 150,000 to 200,000 clones in total; 88% of them show up just once. Jointly, the top ten make up roughly 6% of the sample.

The sample taken for sequencing was peripheral blood. The V and J segments used are TRBV4-1 and TRBJ2-5, with 10 bases in between that match TRBD2. This TCR derives from a man aged 35 to 55 with active or convalescent COVID-19. The CDR3 region reads CASSQDSAGGSKTQYF. The DNA sequence follows: TGCGCCAGCAGCCAAGATTCAGCGGGGGGGAGTAAGACCCAGTACTTC.